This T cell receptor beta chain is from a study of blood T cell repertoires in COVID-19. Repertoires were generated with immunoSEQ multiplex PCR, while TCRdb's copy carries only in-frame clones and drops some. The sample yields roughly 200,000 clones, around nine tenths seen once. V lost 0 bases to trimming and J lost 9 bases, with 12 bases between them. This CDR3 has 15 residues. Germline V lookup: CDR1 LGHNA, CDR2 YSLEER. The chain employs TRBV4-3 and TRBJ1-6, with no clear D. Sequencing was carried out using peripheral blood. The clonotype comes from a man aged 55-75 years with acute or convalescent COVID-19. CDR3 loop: CASSQDRSPPSPLHF. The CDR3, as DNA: TGCGCCAGCAGCCAAGATCGTAGTCCTCCTTCACCCCTCCACTTT.